This is a list of T cell receptor beta chains from one sample in a study of blood T cell repertoires in COVID-19. Sequencing used immunoSEQ multiplex PCR; TCRdb keeps in-frame clones, though not all of them. Of some 170,000 clones detected, 80% to 95% appear once; the ten largest clones hold 2%. Sequenced material: peripheral blood. These receptors originate from a woman aged 60-75 years with COVID-19, enrolled during active disease. Each CDR3 is given with its conserved first and last residue. The D gene is left open where the match is weak. Clone sizes are given selectively: once, few, many, or a class where the clone is expanded.

v_call	cdr3_length	j_call	clone_size	d_call	cdr3_nt	cdr3_aa
TRBV6-2/TRBV6-3	15	TRBJ2-7	-	-	TGTGCCAGCAGCCTGACTCGACTCGCCGAGTACGAGCAGTACTTC	CASSLTRLAEYEQYF
TRBV7-2	18	TRBJ2-7	-	TRBD2	TGTGCCAGCAGCTCCCCTTCCCTATATAGCGGGGGGGTTTACGAGCAGTACTTC	CASSSPSLYSGGVYEQYF
TRBV7-3	18	TRBJ2-3	-	-	TGTGCCAGCAGCTTAAGGCCGGGGGGCTTTACTAGCACAGATACGCAGTATTTT	CASSLRPGGFTSTDTQYF
TRBV18	13	TRBJ1-1	-	-	TGTGCCAGCTCACCGATACAGGAGTTTGAAGCTTTCTTT	CASSPIQEFEAFF
TRBV19	16	TRBJ1-1	-	-	TGTGCCAGTAGTCCCGGGGTTCTGCTTATGAACACTGAAGCTTTCTTT	CASSPGVLLMNTEAFF
TRBV2	13	TRBJ2-5	-	-	TGTGCCAGCTGGGCCCCTGATCAAGAGACCCAGTACTTC	CASWAPDQETQYF
TRBV6-5	14	TRBJ2-7	-	TRBD1	TGTGCCAGCAGCCAATCCGGGACAGGGATAGAGCAGTACTTC	CASSQSGTGIEQYF
TRBV7-2	15	TRBJ2-3	-	-	TGTGCCAGCACCCCTTGGGAGGGGGGCACAGATACGCAGTATTTT	CASTPWEGGTDTQYF
TRBV5-1	14	TRBJ2-5	-	TRBD1	TGCGCCAGCAGCCCGACAGGGGGCTGGGAGACCCAGTACTTC	CASSPTGGWETQYF
TRBV7-2	18	TRBJ2-3	-	TRBD2	TGTGCCAGCAGCTTAGTTAGACTAGCGGGACGGTTAGCAGATACGCAGTATTTT	CASSLVRLAGRLADTQYF
TRBV6-2/TRBV6-3	14	TRBJ1-4	-	-	TGTGCCAGCAGTTACCCGGGAACTAATGAAAAACTGTTTTTT	CASSYPGTNEKLFF
TRBV27	14	TRBJ1-5	-	-	TGTGCCAGCAGTTTAGGTAGTAGCAATCAGCCCCAGCATTTT	CASSLGSSNQPQHF
TRBV11-3	13	TRBJ2-5	-	-	TGTGCCAGCAGCTTGCAGGGCCAAGAGACCCAGTACTTC	CASSLQGQETQYF
TRBV18	13	TRBJ1-2	-	-	TGTGCCAGCTCACTGGACAGTAACTATGGCTACACCTTC	CASSLDSNYGYTF
TRBV5-8	15	TRBJ1-6	-	TRBD1	TGTGCCAGCAGCTTGGGACAGGGGATTGATTCACCCCTCCACTTT	CASSLGQGIDSPLHF
TRBV7-9	16	TRBJ2-2	-	TRBD1	TGTGCCAGCAGCTTACCGACAGGGACGAACACCGGGGAGCTGTTTTTT	CASSLPTGTNTGELFF
TRBV6-2/TRBV6-3	17	TRBJ1-5	-	TRBD1	TGTGCCAGCAGTTACTCCGGAAGGGGGCAAAGCAATCAGCCCCAGCATTTT	CASSYSGRGQSNQPQHF
TRBV25-1	17	TRBJ2-5	-	-	TGTGCCAGCAGTGAATCGGGGCGGGGTGGCTTTAGGGAGACCCAGTACTTC	CASSESGRGGFRETQYF
TRBV7-8	15	TRBJ1-2	-	TRBD1	TGTGCCAGCAGCTTAGTCAACAGGGGGACGGGTGGCTACACCTTC	CASSLVNRGTGGYTF
TRBV21-1	18	TRBJ1-1	-	-	TGTGCCAGCAGCATGGGACAGGGGGTTGGGCTTATGAACACTGAAGCTTTCTTT	CASSMGQGVGLMNTEAFF
TRBV7-9	15	TRBJ2-7	-	TRBD1	TGTGCCAGCAGCTTATGGGTGGACAGGGAGAACGAGCAGTACTTC	CASSLWVDRENEQYF
TRBV27	14	TRBJ2-7	-	TRBD1	TGTGCCAGCAGTTCGGTACAGGGGTTCCACGAGCAGTACTTC	CASSSVQGFHEQYF
TRBV29-1	13	TRBJ1-5	-	TRBD1	TGCAGCGTCGGACAGGGGGCGAATCAGCCCCAGCATTTT	CSVGQGANQPQHF
TRBV7-2	15	TRBJ1-5	-	TRBD1	TGTGCCAGCAGCTTGAGGACAGGGGACCATCAGCCCCAGCATTTT	CASSLRTGDHQPQHF
TRBV6-5	15	TRBJ1-5	-	TRBD1	TGTGCCAGCAGTCAGGGGACAGCGTCCAATCAGCCCCAGCATTTT	CASSQGTASNQPQHF
TRBV7-2	13	TRBJ1-1	-	-	TGTGCCAGCACCCCCGAACGTGGGAGAAAGTGGATCTTT	CASTPERGRKWIF
TRBV6-2/TRBV6-3	15	TRBJ1-1	once	-	TGTGCCAGCAGTCAACAGGGTGGGCTGAACACTGAAGCTTTCTTT	CASSQQGGLNTEAFF
TRBV4-2	15	TRBJ2-7	-	-	TGTGCCAGCAGCCAAGTAGCGCGGGGCTCCTACGAGCAGTACTTC	CASSQVARGSYEQYF
TRBV11-2	15	TRBJ1-1	-	-	TGTGCCAGCAGCTCCCCCGGGGGAATGGGCTTTGGCGCTTTCTTT	CASSSPGGMGFGAFF
TRBV11-2	14	TRBJ2-7	-	TRBD1	TGTGCCAGCGGACTTGACAGGGCTAGCCACGAGCAGTACTTC	CASGLDRASHEQYF
TRBV4-2	18	TRBJ1-4	-	TRBD1	TGTGCCAGCAGCCAAGGACAGGGGTTTATTGCAACTAATGAAAAACTGTTTTTT	CASSQGQGFIATNEKLFF
TRBV7-2	17	TRBJ2-6	-	TRBD1	TGTGCCAGCAGCTTAGTAACAGGGGGACCTGGGGCCAACGTCCTGACTTTC	CASSLVTGGPGANVLTF
TRBV11-2	15	TRBJ1-5	-	-	TGTGCCAGCAGCTTAGGGGGGCGTGATGGTCAGCCCCAGCATTTT	CASSLGGRDGQPQHF
TRBV7-9	14	TRBJ2-7	-	TRBD1	TGTGCCAGCAGCTACCGGGACAGGGGTACCGAGCAGTACTTC	CASSYRDRGTEQYF
TRBV7-8	15	TRBJ1-1	-	-	TGTGCCAGCAGCTCGGATCCCAGGGGTGCCACTGAAGCTTTCTTT	CASSSDPRGATEAFF
TRBV3-1/TRBV3-2	12	TRBJ1-1	once	TRBD1	TGTGCCAGCAGGTATACAGGGGGCCAAGCTTTCTTT	CASRYTGGQAFF
TRBV12-3/TRBV12-4	13	TRBJ1-2	-	-	TGTGCCAGCAGTTTAGTAGGGGTTAGGGGCTACACCTTC	CASSLVGVRGYTF
TRBV21-1	17	TRBJ1-5	-	-	TGTGCCAGCAGCAAAGCGCTAGGGACAGGGGTCAATCAGCCCCAGCATTTT	CASSKALGTGVNQPQHF
TRBV7-2	14	TRBJ1-2	once	-	TGTGCCAGCAGCTCCCCCGGGACACAGCATGGCTACACCTTC	CASSSPGTQHGYTF
TRBV27	16	TRBJ1-5	-	TRBD1	TGTGCCAGCGGCGCTGACAGGGGATCTAGCAATCAGCCCCAGCATTTT	CASGADRGSSNQPQHF
TRBV3-1/TRBV3-2	14	TRBJ2-5	-	TRBD1	TGTGCCAGCAGCCGAGGGACAGGCCAAGAGACCCAGTACTTC	CASSRGTGQETQYF
TRBV9	15	TRBJ2-7	-	TRBD1	TGTGCCAGCAGCGTAGATGGACAGGGTACCTACGAGCAGTACTTC	CASSVDGQGTYEQYF
TRBV5-1	17	TRBJ2-2	once	TRBD2	TGCGCCAGCAGCCCGTCCCTAGCGGGGGCTTACACCGGGGAGCTGTTTTTT	CASSPSLAGAYTGELFF
TRBV7-9	12	TRBJ2-5	-	-	TGTGCCAGCAGCTTTACCGGGGAGACCCAGTACTTC	CASSFTGETQYF
TRBV6-5	14	TRBJ1-6	-	-	TGTGCCAGCAGTTTCGCAGGGCTTAATTCACCCCTCCACTTT	CASSFAGLNSPLHF
TRBV2	16	TRBJ1-6	once	TRBD1	TGTGCCAGCAGTGAAGAGTTGACAGGGGGCAATTCACCCCTCCACTTT	CASSEELTGGNSPLHF
TRBV7-2	14	TRBJ2-3	-	-	TGTGCCAGCAGCTCCCGGACAGCTACAGATACGCAGTATTTT	CASSSRTATDTQYF
TRBV10-2	17	TRBJ2-5	once	TRBD2	TGCGCCAGCAGTGAGTCGGGGACTAGCGGGGGAGAGATGACCCAGTACTTC	CASSESGTSGGEMTQYF
TRBV12-5	17	TRBJ1-1	-	TRBD1	TGTGCTAGTGGTTTGGTACGGCAGGGGGCGAGGGGGACTGAAGCTTTCTTT	CASGLVRQGARGTEAFF
TRBV6-2/TRBV6-3	14	TRBJ2-7	once	TRBD1	TGTGCCAGCAGCGCCCCAGGACAGGGCTACGAGCAGTACTTC	CASSAPGQGYEQYF
TRBV3-1/TRBV3-2	12	TRBJ1-5	-	-	TGTGCCAGCAGCGTCGGAGATCAGCCCCAGCATTTT	CASSVGDQPQHF